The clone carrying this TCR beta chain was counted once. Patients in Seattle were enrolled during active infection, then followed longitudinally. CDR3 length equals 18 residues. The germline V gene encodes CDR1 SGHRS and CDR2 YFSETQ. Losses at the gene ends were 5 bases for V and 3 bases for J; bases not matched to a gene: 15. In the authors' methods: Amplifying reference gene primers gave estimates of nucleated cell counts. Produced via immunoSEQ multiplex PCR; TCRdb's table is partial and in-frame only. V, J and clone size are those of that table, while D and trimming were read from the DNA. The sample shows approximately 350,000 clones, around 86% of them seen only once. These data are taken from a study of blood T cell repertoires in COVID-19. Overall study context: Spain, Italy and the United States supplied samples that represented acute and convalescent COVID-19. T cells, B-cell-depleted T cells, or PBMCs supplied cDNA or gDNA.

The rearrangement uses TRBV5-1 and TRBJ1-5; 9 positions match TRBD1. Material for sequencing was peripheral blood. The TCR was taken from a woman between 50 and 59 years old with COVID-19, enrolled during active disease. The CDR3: CASSPEPLDRGYNQPQHF. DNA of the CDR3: TGCGCCAGCAGTCCCGAGCCCTTGGACAGGGGATACAATCAGCCCCAGCATTTT.